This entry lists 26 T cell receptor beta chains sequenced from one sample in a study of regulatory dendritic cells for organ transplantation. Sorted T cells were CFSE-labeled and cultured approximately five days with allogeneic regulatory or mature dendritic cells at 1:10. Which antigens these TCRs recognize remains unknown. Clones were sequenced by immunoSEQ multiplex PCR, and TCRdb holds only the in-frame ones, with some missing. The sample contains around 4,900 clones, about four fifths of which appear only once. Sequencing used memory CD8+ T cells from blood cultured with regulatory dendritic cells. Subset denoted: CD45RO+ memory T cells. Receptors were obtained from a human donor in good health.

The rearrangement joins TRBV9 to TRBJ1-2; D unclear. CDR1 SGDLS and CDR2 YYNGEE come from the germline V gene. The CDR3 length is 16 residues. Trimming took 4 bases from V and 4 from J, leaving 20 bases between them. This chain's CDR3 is CASSSTDGTPGYGYTF. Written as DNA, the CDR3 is TGTGCCAGCAGCTCGACGGACGGTACTCCAGGCTATGGCTACACCTTC.

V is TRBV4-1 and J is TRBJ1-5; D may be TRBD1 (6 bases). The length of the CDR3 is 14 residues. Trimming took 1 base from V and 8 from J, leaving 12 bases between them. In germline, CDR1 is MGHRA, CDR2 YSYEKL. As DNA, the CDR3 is TGCGCCAGCAGCCAAGGTCTTGGGGGCGAGCCCCAGCATTTT. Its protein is CASSQGLGGEPQHF.

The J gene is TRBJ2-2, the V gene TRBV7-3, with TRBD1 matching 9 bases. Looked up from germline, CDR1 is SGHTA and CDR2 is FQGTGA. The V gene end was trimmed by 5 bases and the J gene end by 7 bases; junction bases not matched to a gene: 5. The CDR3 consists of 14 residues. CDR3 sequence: CASSPGQGHGELFF. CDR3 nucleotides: TGTGCCAGCAGCCCGGGACAGGGTCACGGGGAGCTGTTTTTT.

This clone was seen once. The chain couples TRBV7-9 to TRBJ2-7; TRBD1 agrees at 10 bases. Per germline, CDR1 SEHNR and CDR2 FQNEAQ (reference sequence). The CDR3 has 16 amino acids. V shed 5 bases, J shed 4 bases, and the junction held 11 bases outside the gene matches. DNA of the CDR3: TGTGCCAGCAGCCCCCCCTTAGACAGGGGGCCGTACGAGCAGTACTTC. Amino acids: CASSPPLDRGPYEQYF.

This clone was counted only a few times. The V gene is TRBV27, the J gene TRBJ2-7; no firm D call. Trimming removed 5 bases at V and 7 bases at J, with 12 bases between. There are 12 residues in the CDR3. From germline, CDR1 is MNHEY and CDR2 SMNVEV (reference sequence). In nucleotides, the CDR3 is TGTGCCAGCAGTCCCACCCCTGGGGAGCAGTACTTC. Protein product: CASSPTPGEQYF.

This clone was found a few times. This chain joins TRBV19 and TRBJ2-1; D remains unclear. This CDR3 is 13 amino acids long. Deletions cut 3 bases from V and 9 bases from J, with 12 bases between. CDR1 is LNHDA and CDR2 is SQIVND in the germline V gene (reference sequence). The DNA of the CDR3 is TGTGCCAGTAGTATTAGGAGTACAGCTGAGCAGTTCTTC. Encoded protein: CASSIRSTAEQFF.

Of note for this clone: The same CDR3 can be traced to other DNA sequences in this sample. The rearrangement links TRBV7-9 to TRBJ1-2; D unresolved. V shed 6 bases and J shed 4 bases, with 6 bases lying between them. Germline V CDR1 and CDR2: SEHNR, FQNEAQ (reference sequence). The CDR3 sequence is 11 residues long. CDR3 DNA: TGTGCCAGCAGTAGGGCCTATGGCTACACCTTC. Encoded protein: CASSRAYGYTF.

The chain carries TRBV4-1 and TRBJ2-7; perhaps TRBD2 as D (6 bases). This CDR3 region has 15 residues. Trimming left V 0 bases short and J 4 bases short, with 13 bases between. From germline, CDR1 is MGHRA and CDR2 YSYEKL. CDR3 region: CASSQEDVRGYEQYF. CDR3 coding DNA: TGCGCCAGCAGCCAAGAGGACGTCCGGGGGTACGAGCAGTACTTC.

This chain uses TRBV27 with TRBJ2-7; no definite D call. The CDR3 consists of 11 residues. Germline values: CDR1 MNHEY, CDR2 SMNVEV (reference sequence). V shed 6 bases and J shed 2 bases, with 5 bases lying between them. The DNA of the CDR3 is TGTGCCAGCAGAGATCCCTACGAGCAGTACTTC. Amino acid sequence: CASRDPYEQYF.

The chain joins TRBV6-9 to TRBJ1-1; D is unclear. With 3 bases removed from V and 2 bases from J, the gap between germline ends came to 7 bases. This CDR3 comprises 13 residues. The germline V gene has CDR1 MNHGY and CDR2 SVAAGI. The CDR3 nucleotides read TGTGCCAGCAGTTACTCGGTCAACACTGAAGCTTTCTTT. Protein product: CASSYSVNTEAFF.

CDR3 sequence: CASSPGDTQYF. In DNA form, the CDR3 reads TGTGCCAGCTCACCAGGAGATACGCAGTATTTT. V and J are TRBV18 and TRBJ2-3; D not resolved. Per germline, CDR1 KGHSH and CDR2 LQKENI. This CDR3 spans 11 amino acids. V was trimmed by 2 bases and J by 5 bases, leaving 2 bases between them.

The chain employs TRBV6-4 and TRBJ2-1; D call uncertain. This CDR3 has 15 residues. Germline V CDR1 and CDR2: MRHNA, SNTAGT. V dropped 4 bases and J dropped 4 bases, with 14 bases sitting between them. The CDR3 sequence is CASSAEGDNYNEQFF. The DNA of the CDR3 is TGTGCCAGCAGTGCCGAAGGCGACAATTACAATGAGCAGTTCTTC.

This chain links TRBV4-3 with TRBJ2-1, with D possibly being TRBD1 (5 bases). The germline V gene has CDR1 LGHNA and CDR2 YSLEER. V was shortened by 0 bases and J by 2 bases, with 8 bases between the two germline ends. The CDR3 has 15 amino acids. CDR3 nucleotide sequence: TGCGCCAGCAGCCAAGATGGGGCAGCCTACAATGAGCAGTTCTTC. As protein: CASSQDGAAYNEQFF.

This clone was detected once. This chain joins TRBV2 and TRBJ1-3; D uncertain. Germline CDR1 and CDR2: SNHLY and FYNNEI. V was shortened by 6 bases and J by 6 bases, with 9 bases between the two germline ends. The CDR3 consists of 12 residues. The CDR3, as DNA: TGTGCCAGCAGAGGAAACCAAAACACCATATATTTT. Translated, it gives CASRGNQNTIYF.

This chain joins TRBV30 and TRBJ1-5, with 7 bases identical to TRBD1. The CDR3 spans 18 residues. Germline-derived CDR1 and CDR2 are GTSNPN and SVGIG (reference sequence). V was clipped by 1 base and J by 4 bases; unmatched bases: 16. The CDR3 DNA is TGTGCCTGGAGTGCTCGAGAAGTATACCGGGACAGAAATCAGCCCCAGCATTTT. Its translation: CAWSAREVYRDRNQPQHF.

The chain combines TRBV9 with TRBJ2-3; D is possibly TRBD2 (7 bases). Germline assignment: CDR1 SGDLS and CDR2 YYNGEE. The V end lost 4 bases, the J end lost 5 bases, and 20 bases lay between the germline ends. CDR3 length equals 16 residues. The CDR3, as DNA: TGTGCCAGCAGCCCAGAGGGGGGAGGGCCGGTAGATACGCAGTATTTT. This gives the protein CASSPEGGGPVDTQYF.

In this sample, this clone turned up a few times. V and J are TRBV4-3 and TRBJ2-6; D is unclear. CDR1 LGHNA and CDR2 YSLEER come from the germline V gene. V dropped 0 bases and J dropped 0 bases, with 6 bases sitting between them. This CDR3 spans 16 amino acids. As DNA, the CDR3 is TGCGCCAGCAGCCAAGAAATCAGCTCTGGGGCCAACGTCCTGACTTTC. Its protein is CASSQEISSGANVLTF.

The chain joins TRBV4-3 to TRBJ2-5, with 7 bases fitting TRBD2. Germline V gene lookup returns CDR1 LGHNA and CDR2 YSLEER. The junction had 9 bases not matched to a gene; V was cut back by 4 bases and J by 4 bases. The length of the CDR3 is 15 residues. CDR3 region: CASSRLLGEGETQYF. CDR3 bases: TGCGCCAGCAGCCGCCTCCTAGGGGAGGGAGAGACCCAGTACTTC.

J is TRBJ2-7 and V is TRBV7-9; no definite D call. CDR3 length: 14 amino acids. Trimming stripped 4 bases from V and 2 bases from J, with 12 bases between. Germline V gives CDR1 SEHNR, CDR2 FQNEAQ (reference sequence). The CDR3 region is CASSSTEFTYEQYF. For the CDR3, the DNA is TGTGCCAGCAGCTCGACGGAGTTTACCTACGAGCAGTACTTC.

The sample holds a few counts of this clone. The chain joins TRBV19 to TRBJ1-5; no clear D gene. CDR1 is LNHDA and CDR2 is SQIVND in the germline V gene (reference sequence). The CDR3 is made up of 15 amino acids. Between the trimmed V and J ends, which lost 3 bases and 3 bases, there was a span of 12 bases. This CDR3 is CASSIVSSNNQPQHF. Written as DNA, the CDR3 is TGTGCCAGTAGTATTGTAAGCAGCAACAATCAGCCCCAGCATTTT. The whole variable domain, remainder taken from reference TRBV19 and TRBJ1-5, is DGGITQSPKYLFRKEGQNVTLSCEQNLNHDAMYWYRQDPGQGLRLIYYSQIVNDFQKGDIAEGYSVSREKKESFPLTVTSAQKNPTAFYLCASSIVSSNNQPQHFGDGTRLSIL.

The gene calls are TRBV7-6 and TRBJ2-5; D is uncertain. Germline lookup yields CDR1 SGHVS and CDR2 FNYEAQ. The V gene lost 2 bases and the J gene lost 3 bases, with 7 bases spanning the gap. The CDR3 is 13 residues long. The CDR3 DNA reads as TGTGCCAGCAGCTTAATCGGCGAAGAGACCCAGTACTTC. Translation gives CASSLIGEETQYF.

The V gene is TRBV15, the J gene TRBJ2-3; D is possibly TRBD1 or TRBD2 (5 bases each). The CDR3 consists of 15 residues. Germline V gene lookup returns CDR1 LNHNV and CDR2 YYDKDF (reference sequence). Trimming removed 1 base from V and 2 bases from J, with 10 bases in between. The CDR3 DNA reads TGTGCCACCAGCAGAGGCATGGGGGTCACAGATACGCAGTATTTT. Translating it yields CATSRGMGVTDTQYF. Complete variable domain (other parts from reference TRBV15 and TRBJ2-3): DAMVIQNPRYQVTQFGKPVTLSCSQTLNHNVMYWYQQKSSQAPKLLFHYYDKDFNNEADTPDNFQSRRPNTSFCFLDIRSPGLGDTAMYLCATSRGMGVTDTQYFGPGTRLTVL.

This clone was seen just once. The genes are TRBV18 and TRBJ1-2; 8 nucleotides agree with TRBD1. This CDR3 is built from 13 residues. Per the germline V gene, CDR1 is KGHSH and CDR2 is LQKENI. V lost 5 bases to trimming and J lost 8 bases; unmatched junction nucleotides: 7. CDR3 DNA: TGTGCCAGCTCAGAGCGTACAGGGGGAGGCTACACCTTC. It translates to CASSERTGGGYTF.

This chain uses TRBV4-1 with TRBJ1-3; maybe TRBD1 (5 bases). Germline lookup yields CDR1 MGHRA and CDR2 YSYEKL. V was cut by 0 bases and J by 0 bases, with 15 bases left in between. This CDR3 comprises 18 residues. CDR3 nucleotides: TGCGCCAGCAGCCAAGATGGGGCTACCTTCGTCTCTGGAAACACCATATATTTT. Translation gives CASSQDGATFVSGNTIYF.

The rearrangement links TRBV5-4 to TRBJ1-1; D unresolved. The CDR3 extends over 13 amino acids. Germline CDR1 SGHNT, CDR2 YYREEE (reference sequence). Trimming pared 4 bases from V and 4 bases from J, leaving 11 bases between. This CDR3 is CASSQGWSTEAFF. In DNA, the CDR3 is TGTGCCAGCAGCCAAGGGTGGAGCACTGAAGCTTTCTTT.

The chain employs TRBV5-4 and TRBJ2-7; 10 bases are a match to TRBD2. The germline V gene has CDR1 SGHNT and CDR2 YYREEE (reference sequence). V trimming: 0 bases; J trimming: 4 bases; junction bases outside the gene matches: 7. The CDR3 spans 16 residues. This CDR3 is CASSLASGGAPYEQYF. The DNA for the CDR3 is TGTGCCAGCAGCTTGGCCAGCGGGGGGGCCCCGTACGAGCAGTACTTC.